Listed here are 14 T cell receptor beta chains from one sample, sequenced in a study of neurological immune-mediated disorders. TCRdb used MiXCR to reprocess the 5' RACE reads, holding one entry per CDR3 protein. The table lists approximately 53,000 distinct CDR3 sequences, 9% to 10% of them singletons. Time point of the sample: longitudinal time-point 1 (baseline). The source material was PBMCs. These receptors originate from a woman aged 40 to 50 in good health.

V is TRBV18 and J is TRBJ2-7; possibly TRBD2 for D (5 bases). V gave up 4 bases and J gave up 5 bases, with 18 bases separating them. Germline V lookup: CDR1 KGHSH, CDR2 LQKENI. The CDR3 extends over 15 amino acids. The CDR3: CASSQLVPEPNEQYF. The CDR3 region has the DNA TGTGCCAGCTCACAACTAGTCCCAGAACCCAACGAGCAGTACTTC. Full variable domain (outside the CDR3, taken from reference TRBV18 and TRBJ2-7): NAGVMQNPRHLVRRRGQEARLRCSPMKGHSHVYWYRQLPEEGLKFMVYLQKENIIDESGMPKERFSAEFPKEGPSILRIQQVVRGDSAAYFCASSQLVPEPNEQYFGPGTRLTVT.

This CDR3 is CASSPPPTDANEQFF. The CDR3 nucleotides read TGTGCCAGCTCACCGCCACCGACAGACGCGAATGAGCAGTTCTTC. The chain is built from TRBV18 and TRBJ2-1; D might be TRBD1 (5 bases). Trimming stripped 3 bases from V and 7 bases from J, with 16 bases between. The CDR3 runs 15 residues. Germline V gene lookup returns CDR1 KGHSH and CDR2 LQKENI.

This clonotype was detected ten times or more. The chain couples TRBV3-1 to TRBJ2-2; D uncertain. V was clipped by 2 bases and J by 5 bases, with 15 bases between them. This CDR3 has 16 residues. Germline V lookup: CDR1 LGHDT, CDR2 YNNKEL (reference sequence). The CDR3 nucleotides are TGTGCCAGCAGCCAATTCCGCCTAGGGTCGACCGGGGAGCTGTTTTTT. Translation gives CASSQFRLGSTGELFF.

This clonotype was recorded at least ten times. The chain carries TRBV6-5 and TRBJ2-5, with TRBD2 identical over 7 bases. CDR1 and CDR2 (germline): MNHEY, SVGAGI. The CDR3 totals 15 residues. The ends lost 4 bases at V and 2 bases at J; junction bases unmatched: 7. The CDR3 protein is CASSSPGRPQETQYF. Here the CDR3 DNA reads TGTGCCAGCAGTTCTCCCGGGAGGCCACAAGAGACCCAGTACTTC.

In its sample, this clonotype was seen many times. The chain couples TRBV15 to TRBJ2-1; 7 positions match TRBD2. V dropped 9 bases and J dropped 3; count of bases not matched to a gene: 8. CDR3 size: 14 residues. Germline V lookup: CDR1 LNHNV, CDR2 YYDKDF (reference sequence). The CDR3 sequence is CATGTSAYYNEQFF. For the CDR3, the DNA is TGTGCCACAGGTACTAGCGCCTACTACAATGAGCAGTTCTTC.

This clonotype was counted ten times or more. V is TRBV10-3 and J is TRBJ1-5, with a possible D match to TRBD1 (6 bases). Trimming left V 6 bases short and J 5 bases short, with 11 bases between. Germline CDR1 reads ENHRY; CDR2 reads SYGVKD. The CDR3 is made up of 13 amino acids. The DNA of the CDR3 is TGTGCCATCAGGACAGGACTCTATCAGCCCCAGCATTTT. The encoded protein is CAIRTGLYQPQHF.

This clonotype has at least ten counts. This sequence joins TRBV5-1 and TRBJ1-1; D is perhaps TRBD1 (6 bases). The CDR3 contains 14 residues. V lost 3 bases to trimming and J lost 7 bases, with 16 bases between them. Germline CDR1 and CDR2: SGHRS and YFSETQ. In DNA form, the CDR3 reads TGCGCCAGCAGCTGGGGGACACAGAAGGGTGAAGCTTTCTTT. It codes for CASSWGTQKGEAFF.

This clonotype came up many times. In DNA, the CDR3 is TGCGCCAGCAGCTTGGAGGACGGGCCCTATGGCTACACCTTC. This gives the protein CASSLEDGPYGYTF. The rearrangement joins TRBV5-1 to TRBJ1-2, with D uncertain. V shed 0 bases and J shed 4 bases, with 10 bases lying between them. From germline, CDR1 is SGHRS and CDR2 YFSETQ. CDR3 length: 14 residues.

There are many counts of this clonotype. The rearrangement links TRBV20-1 to TRBJ2-2; tentative D call: TRBD1 (7 bases). Trimming removed 0 bases from V and 3 bases from J, with 14 bases in between. The CDR3 has 16 residues. CDR1 is DFQATT, CDR2 SNEGSKA, per germline (reference sequence). The CDR3 region is CSARDLQGGDTGELFF. Here the CDR3 DNA reads TGCAGTGCTAGAGACCTTCAGGGGGGAGACACCGGGGAGCTGTTTTTT.

This clonotype was observed many times. The rearrangement links TRBV7-6 to TRBJ1-2, with D uncertain. The CDR3 runs 13 residues. Germline CDR1 is SGHVS and CDR2 is FNYEAQ. Trimming removed 1 base from V and 2 bases from J, with 5 bases in between. The CDR3 bases are TGTGCCAGCAGCTTAGAACAGAACTATGGCTACACCTTC. It is translated as CASSLEQNYGYTF.

This clonotype was seen many times. The chain carries TRBV10-1 and TRBJ2-5; 9 nucleotides match TRBD1. CDR1 is WNHNN and CDR2 is SYGVQD in the germline V gene (reference sequence). CDR3 length: 16 amino acids. V trimming: 2 bases; J trimming: 2 bases; junction bases outside the gene matches: 6. CDR3 residues: CASSETPGQGQETQYF. The CDR3 nucleotides read TGCGCCAGCAGTGAGACCCCGGGACAGGGACAAGAGACCCAGTACTTC.

This clonotype has a count of ten or more. This chain joins TRBV4-3 and TRBJ2-7; D may correspond to TRBD1 or TRBD2 (6 bases each). The V end lost 0 bases, the J end lost 2 bases, and 17 bases lay between the germline ends. The CDR3 contains 17 residues. Germline V gives CDR1 LGHNA, CDR2 YSLEER. This CDR3 reads CASSQEYIGGSPYEQYF. The CDR3 DNA reads as TGCGCCAGCAGCCAAGAATATATCGGGGGCTCTCCCTACGAGCAGTACTTC.

This clonotype occurred many times. The chain joins TRBV7-9 to TRBJ2-3; 13 bases are shared with TRBD2. With 5 bases clipped from V and 0 bases from J, the junction kept 8 bases outside the gene matches. The CDR3 spans 18 residues. Germline CDR1 SEHNR, CDR2 FQNEAQ (reference sequence). The CDR3 region has the DNA TGTGCCAGCAGCCCGAGGACTAGCGGGGGAGGAAGCACAGATACGCAGTATTTT. This codes for CASSPRTSGGGSTDTQYF.

This clonotype occurred many times. The J gene is TRBJ2-7, the V gene TRBV27; no clear D gene. Trimming cost V 6 bases and J 6 bases, with 18 bases left between them. The length of the CDR3 is 14 residues. From germline, CDR1 is MNHEY and CDR2 SMNVEV (reference sequence). For the CDR3, the DNA is TGTGCCAGCAGGCCGGGTCGATCAACCCCCGAGCAGTACTTC. Translating gives CASRPGRSTPEQYF.